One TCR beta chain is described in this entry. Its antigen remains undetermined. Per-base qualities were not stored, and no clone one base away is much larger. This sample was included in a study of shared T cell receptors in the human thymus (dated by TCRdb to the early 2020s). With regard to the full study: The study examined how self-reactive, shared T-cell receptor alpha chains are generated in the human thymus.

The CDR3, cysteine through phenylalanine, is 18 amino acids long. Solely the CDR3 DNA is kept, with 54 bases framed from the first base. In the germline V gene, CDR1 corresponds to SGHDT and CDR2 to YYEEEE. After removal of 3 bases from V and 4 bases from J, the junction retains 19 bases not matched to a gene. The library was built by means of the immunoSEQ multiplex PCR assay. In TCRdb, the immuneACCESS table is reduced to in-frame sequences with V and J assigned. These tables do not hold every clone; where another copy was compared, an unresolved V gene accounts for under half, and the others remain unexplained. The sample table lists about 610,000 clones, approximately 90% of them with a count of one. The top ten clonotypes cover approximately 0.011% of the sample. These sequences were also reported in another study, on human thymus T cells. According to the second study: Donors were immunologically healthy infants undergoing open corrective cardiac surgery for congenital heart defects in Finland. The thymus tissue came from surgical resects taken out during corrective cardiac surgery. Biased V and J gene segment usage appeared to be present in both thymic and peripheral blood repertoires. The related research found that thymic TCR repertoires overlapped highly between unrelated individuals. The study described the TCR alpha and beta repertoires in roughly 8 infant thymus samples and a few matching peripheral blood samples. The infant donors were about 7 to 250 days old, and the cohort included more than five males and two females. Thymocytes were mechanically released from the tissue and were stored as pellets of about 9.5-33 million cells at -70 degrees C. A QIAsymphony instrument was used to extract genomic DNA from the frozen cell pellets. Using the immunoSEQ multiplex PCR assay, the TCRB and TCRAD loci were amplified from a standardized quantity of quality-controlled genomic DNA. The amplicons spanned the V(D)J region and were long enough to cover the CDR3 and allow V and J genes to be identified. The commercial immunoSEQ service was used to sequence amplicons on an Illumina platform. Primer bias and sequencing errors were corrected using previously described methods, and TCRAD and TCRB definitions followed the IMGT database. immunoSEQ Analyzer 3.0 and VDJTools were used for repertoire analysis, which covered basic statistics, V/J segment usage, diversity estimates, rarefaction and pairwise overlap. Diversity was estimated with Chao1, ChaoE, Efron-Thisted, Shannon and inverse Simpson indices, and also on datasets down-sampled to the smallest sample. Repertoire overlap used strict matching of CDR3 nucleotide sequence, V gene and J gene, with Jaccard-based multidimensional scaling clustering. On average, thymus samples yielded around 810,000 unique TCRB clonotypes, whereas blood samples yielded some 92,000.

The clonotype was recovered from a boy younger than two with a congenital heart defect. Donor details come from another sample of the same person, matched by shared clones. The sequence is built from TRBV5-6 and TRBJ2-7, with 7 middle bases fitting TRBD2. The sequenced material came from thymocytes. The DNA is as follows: TGTGCCAGCAGCTCCAAGTACGTGAGGGAGGGCCAGGATTACGAGCAGTACTTC. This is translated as CASSSKYVREGQDYEQYF.